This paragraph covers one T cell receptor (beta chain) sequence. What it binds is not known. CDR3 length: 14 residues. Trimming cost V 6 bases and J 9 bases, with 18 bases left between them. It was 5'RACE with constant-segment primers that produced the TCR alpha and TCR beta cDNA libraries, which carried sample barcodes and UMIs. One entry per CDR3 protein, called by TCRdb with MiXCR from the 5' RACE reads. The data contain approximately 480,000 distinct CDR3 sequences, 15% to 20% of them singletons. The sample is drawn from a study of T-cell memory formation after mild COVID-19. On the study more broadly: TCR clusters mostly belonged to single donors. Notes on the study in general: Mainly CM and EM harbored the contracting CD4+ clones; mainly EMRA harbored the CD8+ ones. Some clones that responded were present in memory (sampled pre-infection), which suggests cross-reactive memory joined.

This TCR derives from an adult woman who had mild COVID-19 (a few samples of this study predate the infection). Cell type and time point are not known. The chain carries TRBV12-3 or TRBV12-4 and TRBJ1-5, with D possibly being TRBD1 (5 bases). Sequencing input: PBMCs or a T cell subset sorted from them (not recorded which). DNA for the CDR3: TGTGCCAGCAGCCCCGGGACTGGCATATCGCCCCAGCATTTT. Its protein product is CASSPGTGISPQHF.